This T cell receptor (beta chain) was recorded in a study of regulatory T cells in long-lasting Graves disease. Study-wide results and limits: It is possible that accuracy was reduced by the small size of the sample. Persistent Graves' patients showed less TCR diversity than newly diagnosed ones.

As to time point: newly diagnosed GD, antithyroid drugs for less than 3 months. PBMC-extracted RNA yielded the TCR library. Building of the TCR beta libraries involved iRepertoire HTBI primers and Arm-PCR of CDR3 regions. TCRdb re-analysed the multiplex PCR reads in MiXCR, keeping a single row per CDR3 protein. The table records fewer than 500,000 distinct CDR3 sequences, roughly 16% of them present only once. This CDR3 has 19 amino acids. The V and J ends lost 6 bases and 5 bases, in that order; junction bases with no gene match: 18. In this sample, this clonotype turned up many times. Antigen specificity is unknown. The sample was also reused in another study, on T cells in Graves' hyperthyroidism and ophthalmopathy. As that study records: The blood repertoire included most of the expanded thyroid clonotypes above 0.001.

Material: peripheral blood mononuclear cells (PBMCs), obtained at new diagnosis, from a patient treated with antithyroid drugs. The chain has TRBV12-3 or TRBV12-4 and TRBJ2-4; TRBD2 agrees at 11 bases. The TCR was taken from a man aged 40-50 years with Graves disease. Written as DNA, the CDR3 is TGTGCCAGCAGCCTTTACCGCACTAGCGGGAGATCTCTAGAAAACATTCAGTACTTC. Encoded protein: CASSLYRTSGRSLENIQYF.